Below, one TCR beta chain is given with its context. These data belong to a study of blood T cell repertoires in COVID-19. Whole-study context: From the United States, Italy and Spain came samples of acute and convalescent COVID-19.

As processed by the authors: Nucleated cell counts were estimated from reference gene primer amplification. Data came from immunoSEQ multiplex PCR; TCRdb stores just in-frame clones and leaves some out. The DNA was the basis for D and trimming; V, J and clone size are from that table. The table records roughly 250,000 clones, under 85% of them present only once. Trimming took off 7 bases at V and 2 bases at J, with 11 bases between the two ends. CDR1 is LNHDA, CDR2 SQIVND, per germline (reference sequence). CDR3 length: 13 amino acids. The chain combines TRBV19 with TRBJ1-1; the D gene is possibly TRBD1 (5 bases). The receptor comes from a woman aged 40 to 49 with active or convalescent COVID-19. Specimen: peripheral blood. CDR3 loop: CASKAGPNTEAFF. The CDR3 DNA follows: TGTGCCAGTAAGGCAGGGCCAAACACTGAAGCTTTCTTT.